The 15 T cell receptor beta chains in this list originate from one sample, sequenced in a study of OX40 agonist ivuxolimab in advanced cancers. The protocol was immunoSEQ multiplex PCR, while the TCRdb copy is restricted to in-frame clones and leaves out a portion. The repertoire consists of some 100,000 clones, with around four fifths occurring once and the leading ten covering 1% to 1.3%. This specimen was CD4+ or CD8+ T cells sorted from blood, taken in a trial of the OX40 agonist ivuxolimab. These receptors were obtained from an adult with an advanced solid tumor such as melanoma, head and neck, liver or kidney cancer.

The chain employs TRBV9 and TRBJ1-6, with D possibly TRBD1 on 5 matching bases. Germline-derived CDR1 and CDR2 are SGDLS and YYNGEE. This CDR3 has 15 amino acids. V was shortened by 3 bases and J by 7 bases, with 14 bases between the two germline ends. The CDR3 bases are TGTGCCAGCAGCGGGGGGGAGGTCTCCAATTCACCCCTCCACTTT. Translating gives CASSGGEVSNSPLHF.

The chain has TRBV6-1 and TRBJ1-5; maybe TRBD1 (5 bases). Germline V gives CDR1 MNHNS, CDR2 SASEGT. The CDR3 spans 16 residues. V lost 2 bases and J 5 bases, leaving 16 bases between the germline ends. The chain's CDR3 is CASSEMTAQTYQPQHF. DNA of the CDR3: TGTGCCAGCAGTGAAATGACAGCCCAAACTTATCAGCCCCAGCATTTT.

The chain recombines TRBV5-6 with TRBJ2-5, with D perhaps matching TRBD1 (6 bases). Looked up from germline, CDR1 is SGHDT and CDR2 is YYEEEE. Trimming pared 4 bases from V and 0 bases from J, leaving 10 bases between. CDR3 length: 14 amino acids. DNA of the CDR3: TGTGCCAGCAGCCGTAGGACAGACCAAGAGACCCAGTACTTC. Translating it yields CASSRRTDQETQYF.

The rearrangement joins TRBV7-2 to TRBJ1-6; TRBD1 aligns across 8 bases. The trim removed 6 bases at V and 2 bases at J, leaving 3 bases unmatched. The CDR3 has 15 residues. Per germline, CDR1 SGHTA and CDR2 FQGNSA. CDR3 bases: TGTGCCAGCAGAAAGACAGGGGCCTATAATTCACCCCTCCACTTT. This encodes CASRKTGAYNSPLHF.

This clone appeared a single time. The chain combines TRBV7-6 with TRBJ1-3, with no clear D. The CDR3 contains 16 residues. Trimming stripped 1 base from V and 2 bases from J, with 12 bases between. Germline loops: CDR1 SGHVS, CDR2 FNYEAQ. The CDR3 loop is CASSLEAGSPGNTIYF. In nucleotides, the CDR3 is TGTGCCAGCAGCTTAGAAGCGGGGAGTCCTGGAAACACCATATATTTT.

Concerning this clone itself: Other DNA sequences from this sample encode an identical CDR3 as well. This rearrangement joins TRBV13 to TRBJ1-1; D gene unclear. The ends were cut back, 0 bases at V and 1 base at J, with 6 bases in the middle. The germline gives CDR1 PRHDT, CDR2 FYEKMQ (reference sequence). The CDR3 is made up of 14 amino acids. The DNA of the CDR3 is TGTGCCAGCAGCTTAGGCAGGTGGAACACTGAAGCTTTCTTT. Its translation is CASSLGRWNTEAFF.

As regards this clone: One end of the junction varies from germline; a read error may be responsible. The chain recombines TRBV7-2 with TRBJ1-4; D gene unclear. Germline V gene data show CDR1 as SGHTA and CDR2 as FQGNSA. The CDR3 has 15 amino acids. The CDR3 loop reads CASSVAGGKDEKLFF. As DNA, the CDR3 is TGTGCCAGCAGCGTAGCAGGAGGAAAGGATGAAAAACTGTTTTTT.

This clone has a single count. V is TRBV28 and J is TRBJ1-5; D is unclear. Germline CDR1 and CDR2: MDHEN and SYDVKM. V lost 7 bases, J lost 1 base, and 8 bases lay in between. This CDR3 is built from 13 residues. The CDR3 coding sequence is TGTGCCAGCACCTCCCAGAGCAATCAGCCCCAGCATTTT. The encoded protein is CASTSQSNQPQHF. Supplemented by reference TRBV28 and TRBJ1-5, the full variable domain reads DVKVTQSSRYLVKRTGEKVFLECVQDMDHENMFWYRQDPGLGLRLIYFSYDVKMKEKGDIPEGYSVSREKKERFSLILESASTNQTSMYLCASTSQSNQPQHFGDGTRLSIL.

The chain carries TRBV6-5 and TRBJ1-2; D not certain. CDR3 length: 14 residues. With 2 bases removed from V and 0 bases from J, the gap between germline ends came to 7 bases. From germline, CDR1 is MNHEY and CDR2 SVGAGI. CDR3 bases: TGTGCCAGCAGTTACGGGAAAGCTAACTATGGCTACACCTTC. Its translation: CASSYGKANYGYTF.

The chain employs TRBV6-1 and TRBJ1-4, with D hard to call. The CDR3 has 14 residues. Looked up from germline, CDR1 is MNHNS and CDR2 is SASEGT. V was trimmed by 4 bases and J by 0 bases, leaving 6 bases between them. The CDR3 here is CASSGVATNEKLFF. The CDR3 nucleotides read TGTGCCAGCAGTGGAGTTGCAACTAATGAAAAACTGTTTTTT.

The chain links TRBV29-1 to TRBJ2-1; 7 bases are shared with TRBD2. CDR1 and CDR2 (germline): SQVTM, ANQGSEA. The CDR3 sequence is 15 residues long. The V and J ends lost 3 bases and 4 bases, in that order; junction bases with no gene match: 9. In DNA form, the CDR3 reads TGCAGCGTTGATTTGCGGGGGAGAGGGTACAATGAGCAGTTCTTC. This codes for CSVDLRGRGYNEQFF.

This clone was seen a few times. The rearrangement uses TRBV7-2 and TRBJ1-1, with D possibly matching TRBD1 (5 bases). The V and J ends lost 5 bases and 5 bases respectively, with 6 bases between them. CDR1 and CDR2 (germline): SGHTA, FQGNSA. This CDR3 region has 11 residues. The CDR3 here is CASSRGTEAFF. The CDR3 DNA reads TGTGCCAGCAGCCGGGGGACTGAAGCTTTCTTT.

This clone has a handful of counts. The chain couples TRBV5-6 to TRBJ1-1, with D unclear. Germline CDR1 and CDR2: SGHDT and YYEEEE. V was shortened by 6 bases and J by 5 bases, with 17 bases between the two germline ends. The CDR3 totals 14 residues. CDR3 loop: CASTLGWGDTEAFF. DNA of the CDR3: TGTGCCAGCACCCTTGGTTGGGGAGATACTGAAGCTTTCTTT. The whole variable domain, remainder taken from reference TRBV5-6 and TRBJ1-1, is DAGVTQSPTHLIKTRGQQVTLRCSPKSGHDTVSWYQQALGQGPQFIFQYYEEEERQRGNFPDRFSGHQFPNYSSELNVNALLLGDSALYLCASTLGWGDTEAFFGQGTRLTVV.

The chain is built from TRBV5-1 and TRBJ1-2, with D tentatively TRBD1 (6 bases). The V end lost 2 bases, the J end lost 5 bases, and 19 bases lay between the germline ends. The CDR3 has 16 amino acids. Germline values: CDR1 SGHRS, CDR2 YFSETQ. The CDR3 sequence: CASSLSGDGGEYGYTF. In DNA, the CDR3 is TGCGCCAGCAGCTTATCAGGGGACGGAGGGGAGTATGGCTACACCTTC.

V usage is TRBV5-3 and J usage is TRBJ2-7; 7 positions match TRBD1. TRBV5-3 is an open reading frame, and its role is uncertain. V dropped 4 bases and J dropped 6; count of bases not matched to a gene: 4. The CDR3 sequence is 12 residues long. This CDR3 is CARSPTGIEQYV. CDR3 bases: TGTGCCAGAAGCCCGACAGGGATCGAGCAGTACGTC.